Sequencing of this TCR beta chain was carried out in a study of CD4 T cells in relation to SARS-CoV-2 and coronaviruses (dated by TCRdb to the early 2020s). With regard to the full study: The ViraFEST assay cultured PBMCs with antigen for 10 days, then sequenced TCR beta CDR3s to find antigen-specific clonal expansions. For other donors in the study, expansion assays were sequenced with a different, Illumina-based TCR-beta assay. The negative reference condition was either a culture with an HIV-1 Nef peptide pool or a culture with no peptide. Patient-derived lymphoblastoid cell lines were used to map the HLA restriction of shared crossreactive spike epitopes. At the level of individual TCR clonotypes, the study measured memory CD4+ T cell crossreactivity between SARS-CoV-2 spike protein and common cold coronavirus spike proteins. The Adaptive Biotechnologies TCR-sequencing kit was used for samples from a few pre-COVID donors and for the naive versus memory experiments, whereas the other data were Illumina-based. General findings and caveats noted by the study authors: Because no donor provided both pre-pandemic and post-infection samples, tracing the source of pre-existing responses was limited. Crossreactive clones showed significantly weaker SARS-CoV-2-driven expansion than monoreactive clones, consistent with antigenic imprinting. Roughly 64% of donors had memory CD4+ clonotypes that crossrecognized SARS-CoV-2 and at least one common cold coronavirus spike. Because the crossreactivity analysis focused on spike protein, crossreactivity against other viral proteins was not assessed. Small numbers of patients and of tested TCRs were a limitation of the study.

CD4+ T cells from unexposed donors were collected before the COVID-19 pandemic (2011-2018). Following 10 days of culture, the EasySep CD4+ T cell isolation kit was used to isolate CD4+ T cells. As cell numbers permitted, CD4+ T cells from unexposed donors were tested for reactivity to SARS-CoV-2 S and N and to four common cold coronavirus spike pools. Roughly 1.9 million PBMCs per well were cultured in IMDM with about 5% human AB serum and 8.5 to 10 IU/ml IL-2. Half of the culture medium was replaced with fresh IL-2-containing medium on days 3 and 7. In general, triplicate replicate wells were used for every peptide culture condition. The leukapheresis product for the unexposed donors was obtained through commercial purchase. Ficoll-Paque PLUS gradient centrifugation was used to isolate PBMCs from leukapheresis product or whole blood. PBMCs were either used fresh in the expansion assay or cryopreserved at -140 degrees C. The QIAamp Micro DNA Kit was used to extract genomic DNA from the CD4+ T cells.

As concerns this clone: Its target antigen remains unknown. No quality values exist for individual bases; no much larger clone is one base distant.

Libraries were constructed by the immunoSEQ multiplex PCR assay. As for the authors' bioinformatics: During preprocessing, nonproductive sequences were removed, as were CDR3s that did not start with C, did not end with F or W, or were shorter than 7 amino acids. The MANAFEST web app was used to call antigen-specific clonotypes on the basis of expansion compared with the reference and with other culture wells. A clone counted as positive if significantly expanded in 2 of 3 replicate wells versus the reference culture at FDR below 0.05. A further requirement for positive clones was significant expansion compared with all other tandem wells, along with an odds ratio above 5. Pairwise Levenshtein distance, computed with the stringdist R package after three terminal residues were trimmed from each end, was used as the measure of CDR3 homology. The immuneACCESS repertoire file appears here via TCRdb, limited to in-frame rearrangements. These files lack a portion of the clones; in checked studies, under half of the deficit traces to unresolved V genes, and the cause of the others is not known. V and J calls and clone size are given by that table; D and trimming were obtained from the DNA. The sample records more than 25,000 clones, over 60% of which are singletons. Of the sample, about 15% falls within the top ten clones.

Measured from the cysteine to the phenylalanine, the CDR3 is 12 residues long. Of the read, only the CDR3 DNA is kept; its 36 bases are in frame from base 1. CDR1 and CDR2, looked up from the germline V gene, are KGHSH and LQKENI. The V end loses 3 bases and the J end loses 4 bases, and a stretch of 6 bases separates them. This chain is built from TRBV18 and TRBJ1-2; a tentative D match to TRBD1 spans 6 bases. The sequencing sample was made of CD4+ T cells from PBMCs, cultured in vitro. The sequence came from a human donor in good health. At the DNA level, the sequence is TGTGCCAGCTCACCGGACAGCTATGGCTACACCTTC. Its protein reads: CASSPDSYGYTF. The variable domain in full, with residues beyond the CDR3 obtained from the reference TRBV18 and TRBJ1-2 genes, is NAGVMQNPRHLVRRRGQEARLRCSPMKGHSHVYWYRQLPEEGLKFMVYLQKENIIDESGMPKERFSAEFPKEGPSILRIQQVVRGDSAAYFCASSPDSYGYTFGSGTRLTVV.